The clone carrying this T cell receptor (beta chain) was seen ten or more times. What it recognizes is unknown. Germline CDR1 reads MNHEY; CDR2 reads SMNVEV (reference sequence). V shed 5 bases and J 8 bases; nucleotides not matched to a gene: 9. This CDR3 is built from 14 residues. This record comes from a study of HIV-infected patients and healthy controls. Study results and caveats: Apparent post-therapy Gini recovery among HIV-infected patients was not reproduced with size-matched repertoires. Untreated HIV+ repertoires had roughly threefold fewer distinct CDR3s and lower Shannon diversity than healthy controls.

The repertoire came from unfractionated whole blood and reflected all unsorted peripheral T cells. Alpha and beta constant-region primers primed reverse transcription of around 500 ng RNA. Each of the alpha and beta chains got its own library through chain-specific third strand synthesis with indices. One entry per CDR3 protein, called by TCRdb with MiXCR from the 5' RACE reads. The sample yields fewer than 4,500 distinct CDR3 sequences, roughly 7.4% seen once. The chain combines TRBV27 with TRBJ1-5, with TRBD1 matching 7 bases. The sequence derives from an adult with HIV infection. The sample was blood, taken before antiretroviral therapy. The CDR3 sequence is CASSPIQGKEPQHF. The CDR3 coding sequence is TGTGCCAGCAGTCCTATACAGGGGAAAGAGCCCCAGCATTTT.